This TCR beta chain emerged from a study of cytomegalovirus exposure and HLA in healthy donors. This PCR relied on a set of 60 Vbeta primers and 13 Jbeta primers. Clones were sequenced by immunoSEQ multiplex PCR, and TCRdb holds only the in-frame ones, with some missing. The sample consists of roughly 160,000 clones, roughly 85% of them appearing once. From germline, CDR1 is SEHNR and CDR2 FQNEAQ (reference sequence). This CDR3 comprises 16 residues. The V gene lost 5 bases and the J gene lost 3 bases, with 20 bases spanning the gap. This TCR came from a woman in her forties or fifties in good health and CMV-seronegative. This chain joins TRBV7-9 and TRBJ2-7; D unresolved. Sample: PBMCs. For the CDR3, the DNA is TGTGCCAGCAGCAGGATACAGAGATCTACCTTCTACGAGCAGTACTTC. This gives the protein CASSRIQRSTFYEQYF.